The rows below give T cell receptor beta chains drawn from one sample of a study of Graves' ophthalmopathy and Graves' hyperthyroidism. TCRdb used MiXCR to reprocess the multiplex PCR reads, holding one entry per CDR3 protein. The sample holds approximately 150,000 distinct CDR3 sequences; 39% are singletons and the top ten take 7.5% to 10%. The sequenced sample was peripheral blood. These receptors originate from a man aged 30 to 39 with Graves' ophthalmopathy. Each CDR3 is given without its conserved first and last residue.

V gene	J gene	CDR3 protein
TRBV7-2	TRBJ2-7	ASGPTPSYEQY
TRBV30	TRBJ1-6	AWSVQPGTGPFSTLH
TRBV24-1	TRBJ1-5	ATSSYGSNQPQH
TRBV30	TRBJ1-1	AWRFAGVAEAF
TRBV6-5	TRBJ2-7	ASSSPVTGRLEVKY
TRBV28	TRBJ2-7	ASSLRQGTWSEQY
TRBV6-1	TRBJ1-2	ASSLMDGDYGYT
TRBV7-2	TRBJ2-7	ASSPIAGVQEQY
TRBV12-3/TRBV12-4	TRBJ2-7	ASSQRTGGRSYEQY
TRBV18	TRBJ2-5	ASLYQETQY
TRBV11-2	TRBJ2-5	ASSLQRQETQY
TRBV10-3	TRBJ1-5	AISQGISQPQH
TRBV2	TRBJ1-2	ASSITGVWGYT
TRBV12-3/TRBV12-4	TRBJ1-6	ASSNTGANSPLH
TRBV6-5	TRBJ1-2	ASSYSRGQGDYGYT
TRBV6-2/TRBV6-3	TRBJ2-7	ASSARGTGSYEQY
TRBV7-8	TRBJ1-5	ASSQAGSQPQH
TRBV6-5	TRBJ1-1	ASSYSKVSTEAF
TRBV6-5	TRBJ1-5	ASRRQSNQPQH
TRBV4-3	TRBJ2-7	ASSQGLAERYYEQY
TRBV18	TRBJ1-1	ASSPGATEAF
TRBV28	TRBJ1-2	ASSRPGSAFGYT
TRBV29-1	TRBJ2-5	SGDRVVGETQY
TRBV19	TRBJ1-1	ASSGQPNTEAF
TRBV20-1	TRBJ1-6	SARPFGGAYNSPLH
TRBV28	TRBJ2-7	ASSLTGGAYEQY
TRBV12-3/TRBV12-4	TRBJ1-1	ASSPLQGANAF
TRBV6-1	TRBJ2-7	ASGADRDGEQY
TRBV12-3/TRBV12-4	TRBJ1-2	ATRRDGYT
TRBV12-3/TRBV12-4	TRBJ2-5	ASSLGVGLAYQETQY
TRBV6-5	TRBJ2-4	ASSYSTGTAKNIQY
TRBV6-5	TRBJ2-7	ASSYFSGTGFEQY